This T cell receptor beta chain was recovered during a study of a mutant IDH1 vaccine in newly diagnosed glioma. Study overall: At week 35 came visit V12, and visit V13 followed at week 47.

Trimming removed 0 bases from V and 4 bases from J, with 9 bases in between. Germline CDR1 and CDR2: MNHEY and SVGAGI. The length of the CDR3 is 14 residues. Comment on this clone: Its target is not known.

Sample time point: week 47, end of study. With topical imiquimod, each dose of the vaccine consisted of 300 ug of mutant IDH1 20-mer peptide. Using immunoSEQ multiplex PCR, the repertoire was profiled, and TCRdb retains in-frame clones only, with some absent. The sample includes some 42,000 clones, about 80% of them seen just once. V gene TRBV6-5 combines with J gene TRBJ1-1; no reliable D call. The sequence came from a man between 18 and 29 years old with glioma. Some clones in this sample may be carry-over from other donors' samples. The material sequenced was PBMCs, taken from a glioma patient whose treatment included an IDH1 peptide vaccine. The CDR3 sequence: CASSYSPWGTEAFF. For the CDR3, the DNA is TGTGCCAGCAGTTACTCACCCTGGGGCACTGAAGCTTTCTTT.